The clone carrying this T cell receptor beta chain was seen just once. Its target is unknown. This entry is derived from a study of CD8+ T cells in alopecia areata. Study findings and constraints: For lesional scalp, especially alopecia totalis/universalis, clonality was higher than in normal scalp.

The authors extracted RNA and reverse transcribed it into cDNA as the sequencing template. TCRdb keeps only in-frame clones here, not all; method: immunoSEQ multiplex PCR. The sample comprises roughly 130,000 clones, around 60% of which are singletons, and 4.5% rests with the top ten. Trimming took 4 bases from V and 5 from J; bases not matched to a gene: 7. Germline CDR1 SGHNT, CDR2 YYREEE (reference sequence). The length of the CDR3 is 15 residues. This material consisted of CD4+ T cells sorted from blood, taken at week 0. The source is a human donor with alopecia areata. This sequence joins TRBV5-4 and TRBJ2-2; 8 bases line up with TRBD2. This CDR3 is CASSGRGGGTGELFF. As DNA, the CDR3 is TGTGCCAGCAGCGGCCGGGGGGGCGGAACCGGGGAGCTGTTTTTT.